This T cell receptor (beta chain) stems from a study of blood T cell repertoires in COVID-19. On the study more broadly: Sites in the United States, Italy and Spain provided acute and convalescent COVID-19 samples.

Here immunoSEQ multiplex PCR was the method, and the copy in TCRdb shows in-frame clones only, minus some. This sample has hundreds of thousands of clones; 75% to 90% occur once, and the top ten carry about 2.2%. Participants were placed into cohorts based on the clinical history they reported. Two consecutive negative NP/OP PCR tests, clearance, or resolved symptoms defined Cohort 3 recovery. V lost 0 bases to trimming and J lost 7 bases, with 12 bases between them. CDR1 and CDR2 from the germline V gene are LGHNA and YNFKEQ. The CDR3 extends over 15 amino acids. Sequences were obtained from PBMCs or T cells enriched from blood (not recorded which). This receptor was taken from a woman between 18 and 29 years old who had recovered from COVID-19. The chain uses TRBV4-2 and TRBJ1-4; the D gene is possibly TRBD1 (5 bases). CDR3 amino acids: CASSQEARVGEKLFF. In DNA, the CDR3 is TGTGCCAGCAGCCAAGAGGCCAGGGTAGGTGAAAAACTGTTTTTT.